Each of the 3 T cell receptor beta chains below was sequenced from the same sample in a study of HIV-infected patients and healthy controls. Alpha and beta constant-region primers primed reverse transcription of approximately 460 ng RNA. Alpha and beta chain libraries were made separately by chain-specific third strand synthesis with multiplexing indices. TCRdb analysed the 5' RACE reads with MiXCR anew, one entry per CDR3 protein. The table lists some 10,000 distinct CDR3 sequences, 6% of them singletons. Antiretroviral therapy had run roughly three months, about 14 weeks, before follow-up blood collection. No cell fractionation was done, so the repertoire covers all unsorted peripheral blood T cells. The specimen comprised blood, sampled during antiretroviral therapy. These receptors originate from an adult with HIV infection. The donor label of this sample is uncertain.

Sample share makes this clonotype medium-sized. The V gene is TRBV2, the J gene TRBJ1-1; 9 bases line up with TRBD1. The CDR3 runs to 17 residues. Germline CDR1 and CDR2: SNHLY and FYNNEI. Losses at the gene ends were 9 bases for V and 0 bases for J; bases not matched to a gene: 14. The CDR3 here is CASSGVQGASMNTEAFF. As DNA, the CDR3 is TGTGCCAGTTCCGGGGTACAGGGGGCTTCGATGAACACTGAAGCTTTCTTT.

This clonotype was seen more than once but under ten times. This chain joins TRBV14 and TRBJ2-3; weak D call: TRBD1 (5 bases). V lost 2 bases and J 1 base, leaving 22 bases between the germline ends. CDR1 is SGHDN, CDR2 FVKESK, per germline. The CDR3 consists of 19 residues. CDR3 DNA: TGTGCCAGCAGCCAATCTTCTCAATGGACACCCAGAGGCACAGATACGCAGTATTTT. Translating it yields CASSQSSQWTPRGTDTQYF.

This clonotype is termed medium-sized. The chain has TRBV5-8 and TRBJ1-5; D possibly corresponds to TRBD1 (5 bases). Germline CDR1 SGHTS, CDR2 YDEGEE. V was clipped by 5 bases and J by 3 bases, with 12 bases between them. This CDR3 contains 14 residues. This CDR3 reads CASSIQESNQPQHF. CDR3 nucleotide sequence: TGTGCCAGCAGTATACAGGAATCCAATCAGCCCCAGCATTTT.